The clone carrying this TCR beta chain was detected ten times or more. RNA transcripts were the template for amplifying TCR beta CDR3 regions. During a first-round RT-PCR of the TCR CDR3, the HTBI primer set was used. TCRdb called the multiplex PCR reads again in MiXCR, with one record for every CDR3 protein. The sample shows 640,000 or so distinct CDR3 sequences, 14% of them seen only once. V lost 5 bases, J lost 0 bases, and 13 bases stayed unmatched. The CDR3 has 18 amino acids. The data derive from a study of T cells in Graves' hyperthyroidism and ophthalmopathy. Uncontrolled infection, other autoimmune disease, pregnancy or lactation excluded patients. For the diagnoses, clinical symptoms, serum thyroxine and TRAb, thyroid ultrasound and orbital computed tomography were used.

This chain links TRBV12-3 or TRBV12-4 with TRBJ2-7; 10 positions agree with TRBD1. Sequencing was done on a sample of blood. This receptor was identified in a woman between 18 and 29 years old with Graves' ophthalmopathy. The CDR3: CASSPPGTGAYISYEQYF. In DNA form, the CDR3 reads TGTGCCAGCAGTCCGCCAGGGACAGGGGCCTACATCTCCTACGAGCAGTACTTC.